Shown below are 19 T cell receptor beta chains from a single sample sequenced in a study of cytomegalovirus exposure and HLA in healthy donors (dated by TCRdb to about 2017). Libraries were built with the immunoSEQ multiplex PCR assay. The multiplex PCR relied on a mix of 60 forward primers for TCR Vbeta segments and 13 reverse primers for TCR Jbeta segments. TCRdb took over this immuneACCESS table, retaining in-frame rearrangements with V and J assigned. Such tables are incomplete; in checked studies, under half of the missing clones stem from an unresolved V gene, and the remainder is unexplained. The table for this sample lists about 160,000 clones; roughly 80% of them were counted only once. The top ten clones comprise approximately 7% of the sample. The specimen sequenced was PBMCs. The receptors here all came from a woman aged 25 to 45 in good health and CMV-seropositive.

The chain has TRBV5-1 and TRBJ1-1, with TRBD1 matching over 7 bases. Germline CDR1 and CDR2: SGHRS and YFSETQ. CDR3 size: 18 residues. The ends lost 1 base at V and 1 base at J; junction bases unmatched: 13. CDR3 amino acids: CASSLNGSPGQTNTEAFF. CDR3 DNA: TGCGCCAGCAGCTTGAATGGGTCCCCGGGACAGACGAACACTGAAGCTTTCTTT.

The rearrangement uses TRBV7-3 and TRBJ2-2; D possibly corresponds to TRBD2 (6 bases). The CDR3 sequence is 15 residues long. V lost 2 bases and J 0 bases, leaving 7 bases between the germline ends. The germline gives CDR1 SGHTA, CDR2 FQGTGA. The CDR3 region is CASSLAGTNTGELFF. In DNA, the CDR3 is TGTGCCAGCAGCTTAGCGGGGACGAACACCGGGGAGCTGTTTTTT.

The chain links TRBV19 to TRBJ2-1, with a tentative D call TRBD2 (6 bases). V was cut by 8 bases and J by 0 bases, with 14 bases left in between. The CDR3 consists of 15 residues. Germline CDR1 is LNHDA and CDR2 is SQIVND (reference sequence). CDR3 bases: TGTGCCAGTCAAGCCCGGGGGACCTCCTACAATGAGCAGTTCTTC. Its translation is CASQARGTSYNEQFF. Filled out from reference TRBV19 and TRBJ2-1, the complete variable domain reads DGGITQSPKYLFRKEGQNVTLSCEQNLNHDAMYWYRQDPGQGLRLIYYSQIVNDFQKGDIAEGYSVSREKKESFPLTVTSAQKNPTAFYLCASQARGTSYNEQFFGPGTRLTVL.

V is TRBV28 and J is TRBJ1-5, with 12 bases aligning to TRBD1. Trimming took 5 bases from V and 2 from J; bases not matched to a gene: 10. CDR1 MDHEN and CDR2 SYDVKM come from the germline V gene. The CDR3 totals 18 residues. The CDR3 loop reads CASSDLPGQGAGNQPQHF. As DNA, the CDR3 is TGTGCCAGCAGTGATCTTCCGGGACAGGGGGCTGGCAATCAGCCCCAGCATTTT.

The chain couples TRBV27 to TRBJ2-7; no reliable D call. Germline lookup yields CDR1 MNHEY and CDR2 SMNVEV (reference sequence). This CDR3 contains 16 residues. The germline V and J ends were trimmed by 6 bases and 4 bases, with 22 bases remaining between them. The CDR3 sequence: CASSPSVGEYGYEQYF. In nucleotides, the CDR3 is TGTGCCAGCAGCCCGTCTGTCGGTGAATATGGTTACGAGCAGTACTTC.

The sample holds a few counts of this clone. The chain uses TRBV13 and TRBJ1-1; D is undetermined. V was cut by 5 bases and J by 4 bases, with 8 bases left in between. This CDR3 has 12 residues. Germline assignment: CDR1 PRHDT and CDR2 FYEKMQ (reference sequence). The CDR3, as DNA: TGTGCCAGCAGCCAGACGGGCACTGAAGCTTTCTTT. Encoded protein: CASSQTGTEAFF.

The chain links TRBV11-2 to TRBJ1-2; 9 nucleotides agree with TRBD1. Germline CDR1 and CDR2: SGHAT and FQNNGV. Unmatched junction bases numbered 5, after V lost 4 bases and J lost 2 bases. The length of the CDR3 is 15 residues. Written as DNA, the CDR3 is TGTGCCAGCAGCTCCTACAGGGGGCCAAACTATGGCTACACCTTC. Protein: CASSSYRGPNYGYTF.

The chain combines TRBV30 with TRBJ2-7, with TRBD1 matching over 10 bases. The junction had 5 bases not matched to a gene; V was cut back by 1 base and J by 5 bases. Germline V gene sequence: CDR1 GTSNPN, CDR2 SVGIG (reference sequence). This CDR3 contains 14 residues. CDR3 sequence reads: CAWSAWDRGHEQYF. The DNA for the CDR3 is TGTGCCTGGAGTGCGTGGGACAGGGGCCACGAGCAGTACTTC.

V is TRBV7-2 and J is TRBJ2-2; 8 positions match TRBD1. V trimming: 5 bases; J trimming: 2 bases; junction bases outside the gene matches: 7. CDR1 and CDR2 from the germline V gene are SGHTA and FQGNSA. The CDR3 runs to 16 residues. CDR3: CASSLQAGGNTGELFF. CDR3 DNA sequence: TGTGCCAGCAGCCTCCAAGCAGGGGGCAACACCGGGGAGCTGTTTTTT. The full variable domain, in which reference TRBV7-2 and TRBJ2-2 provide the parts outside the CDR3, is GAGVSQSPSNKVTEKGKDVELRCDPISGHTALYWYRQSLGQGLEFLIYFQGNSAPDKSGLPSDRFSAERTGGSVSTLTIQRTQQEDSAVYLCASSLQAGGNTGELFFGEGSRLTVL.

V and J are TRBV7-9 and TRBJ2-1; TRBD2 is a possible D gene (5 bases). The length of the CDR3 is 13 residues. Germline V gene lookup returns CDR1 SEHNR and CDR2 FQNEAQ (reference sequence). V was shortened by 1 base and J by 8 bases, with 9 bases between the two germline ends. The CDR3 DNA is TGTGCCAGCAGCTTAGTCGGGGTACATGAGCAGTTCTTC. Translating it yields CASSLVGVHEQFF.

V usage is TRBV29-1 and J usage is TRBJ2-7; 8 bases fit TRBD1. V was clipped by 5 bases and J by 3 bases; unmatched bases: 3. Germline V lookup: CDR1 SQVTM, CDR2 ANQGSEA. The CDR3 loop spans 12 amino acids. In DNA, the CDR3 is TGCAGCGTTTCTGACAGGGGCTACGAGCAGTACTTC. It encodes CSVSDRGYEQYF.

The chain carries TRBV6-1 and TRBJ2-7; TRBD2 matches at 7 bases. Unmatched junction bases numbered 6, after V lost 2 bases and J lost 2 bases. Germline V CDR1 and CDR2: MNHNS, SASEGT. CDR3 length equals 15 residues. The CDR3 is CASSERASGAYEQYF. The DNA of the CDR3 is TGTGCCAGCAGTGAACGGGCTAGCGGAGCCTACGAGCAGTACTTC.

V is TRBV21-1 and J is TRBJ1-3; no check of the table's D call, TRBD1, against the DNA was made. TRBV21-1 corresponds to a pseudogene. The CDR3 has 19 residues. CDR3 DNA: TGTGCCAGCAGCAAAGCGCTTTCACACAGTGTGATCTCTGGAAACACCATATATTTT. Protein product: CASSKALSHSVISGNTIYF.

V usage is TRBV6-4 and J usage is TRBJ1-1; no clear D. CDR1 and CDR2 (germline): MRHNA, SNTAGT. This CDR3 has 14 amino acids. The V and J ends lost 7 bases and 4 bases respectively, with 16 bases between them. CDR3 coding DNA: TGTGCCAGCACCGCCTCACCTCACAGCACTGAAGCTTTCTTT. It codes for CASTASPHSTEAFF.

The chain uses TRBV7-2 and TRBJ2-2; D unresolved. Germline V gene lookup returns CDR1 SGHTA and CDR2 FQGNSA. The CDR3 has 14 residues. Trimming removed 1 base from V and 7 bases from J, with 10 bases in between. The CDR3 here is CASSLETGYGELFF. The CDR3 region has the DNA TGTGCCAGCAGCTTAGAAACCGGGTACGGGGAGCTGTTTTTT.

CDR3 DNA: TGTGCCAGCAGCTTAACATCGGGGGGGATGTTCGGTGAGCAGTTCTTC. It specifies CASSLTSGGMFGEQFF. The V and J genes are TRBV7-3 and TRBJ2-1; 8 nucleotides agree with TRBD2. Trimming at V came to 0 bases and at J to 9 bases, leaving 10 bases not matched to a gene. The CDR3 contains 16 residues. The germline CDR1 and CDR2 sequences are SGHTA and FQGTGA. Variable domain in full (rest from reference TRBV7-3 and TRBJ2-1): GAGVSQTPSNKVTEKGKYVELRCDPISGHTALYWYRQSLGQGPEFLIYFQGTGAADDSGLPNDRFFAVRPEGSVSTLKIQRTERGDSAVYLCASSLTSGGMFGEQFFGPGTRLTVL.

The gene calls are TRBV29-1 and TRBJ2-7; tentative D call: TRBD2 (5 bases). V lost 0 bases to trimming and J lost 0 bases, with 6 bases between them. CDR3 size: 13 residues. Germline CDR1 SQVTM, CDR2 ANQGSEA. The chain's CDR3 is CSVEDGDSYEQYF. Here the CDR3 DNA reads TGCAGCGTTGAAGACGGGGACTCCTACGAGCAGTACTTC.

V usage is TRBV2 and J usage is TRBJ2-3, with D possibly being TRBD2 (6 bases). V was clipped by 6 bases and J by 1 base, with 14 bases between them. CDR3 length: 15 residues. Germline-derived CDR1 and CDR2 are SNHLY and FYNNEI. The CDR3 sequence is CASSGRLGGTDTQYF. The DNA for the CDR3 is TGTGCCAGCAGCGGTAGACTAGGGGGCACAGATACGCAGTATTTT.

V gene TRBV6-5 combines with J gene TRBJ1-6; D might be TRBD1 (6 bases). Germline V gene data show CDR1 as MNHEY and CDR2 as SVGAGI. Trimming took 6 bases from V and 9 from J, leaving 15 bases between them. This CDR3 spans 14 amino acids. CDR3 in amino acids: CASSQQGTVSPLHF. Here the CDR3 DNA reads TGTGCCAGCAGCCAACAGGGTACAGTTTCACCCCTCCACTTT.